Presented here are 20 T cell receptor beta chains from one specimen sequenced in a study of shared clonotypes between healthy human individuals. Sequenced by immunoSEQ multiplex PCR; TCRdb stores in-frame clones only, minus some. Found here are more than 1 million clones, around 82% of them singletons; the top ten hold around 0.47%. Sequencing input: memory CD4+ T cells from PBMCs. The subset denotes: CD45RA-negative fraction. These receptors were taken from a man aged 18 to 35 in good health. Some clones in this sample may be carry-over from other donors' samples.

V is TRBV10-3 and J is TRBJ2-7; perhaps TRBD1 as D (5 bases). CDR1 ENHRY and CDR2 SYGVKD come from the germline V gene. The ends were cut back, 3 bases at V and 3 bases at J, with 6 bases in the middle. This CDR3 has 12 residues. In nucleotides, the CDR3 is TGTGCCATCAGTGACCAGGGCTACGAGCAGTACTTC. It encodes CAISDQGYEQYF.

Details on this clone: A much larger clone lies a single base off, so this may be a read error. The chain employs TRBV11-2 and TRBJ2-5; D possibly corresponds to TRBD1 (6 bases). V lost 5 bases and J lost 5, with 12 bases in between. Germline values: CDR1 SGHAT, CDR2 FQNNGV. The CDR3 runs 13 residues. CDR3: CASSPQGRETQYF. The CDR3 nucleotides read TGTGCCAGCAGCCCCCAGGGGCGGGAGACCCAGTACTTC.

CDR3 sequence reads: CASSANTDTQYF. In nucleotides, the CDR3 is TGTGCCAGCAGCGCGAACACAGATACGCAGTATTTT. The chain carries TRBV5-4 and TRBJ2-3; D is unresolved. The CDR3 is 12 residues long. CDR1 is SGHNT, CDR2 YYREEE, per germline (reference sequence). V was trimmed by 4 bases and J by 2 bases, leaving 5 bases between them.

V is TRBV28 and J is TRBJ2-5; a weak D match, TRBD2 (6 bases). Germline loops: CDR1 MDHEN, CDR2 SYDVKM. Between the trimmed V and J ends, which lost 3 bases and 3 bases, there was a span of 14 bases. The CDR3 is 15 amino acids. CDR3 nucleotides: TGTGCCAGCAGTTTTCCCTCCGGGGGAGAAGAGACCCAGTACTTC. It yields the protein CASSFPSGGEETQYF.

The chain recombines TRBV20-1 with TRBJ1-1; D might be TRBD1 (5 bases). The germline CDR1 and CDR2 sequences are DFQATT and SNEGSKA (reference sequence). Trimming cost V 2 bases and J 10 bases, with 11 bases left between them. The CDR3 covers 11 residues. CDR3 loop: CSARKGDGAFF. CDR3 DNA: TGCAGTGCTAGAAAAGGGGACGGAGCTTTCTTT.

This rearrangement joins TRBV4-2 to TRBJ1-3, with TRBD1 matching over 8 bases. Germline CDR1 is LGHNA and CDR2 is YNFKEQ. V gave up 5 bases and J gave up 4 bases; unmatched junction bases: 7. This CDR3 comprises 15 residues. In nucleotides, the CDR3 is TGTGCCAGCAGCGCTCGGACAGGGCTGGGAAACACCATATATTTT. It yields the protein CASSARTGLGNTIYF.

The chain recombines TRBV5-8 with TRBJ2-3; D gene unclear. Germline V gene data show CDR1 as SGHTS and CDR2 as YDEGEE. The CDR3 totals 18 residues. V lost 4 bases and J lost 1, with 22 bases in between. The CDR3 DNA follows: TGTGCCAGCAGCCAGATAGGGCCAACCTTCCTCGGCACAGATACGCAGTATTTT. Its protein is CASSQIGPTFLGTDTQYF. The variable domain in full, completed from reference TRBV5-8 and TRBJ2-3, reads EAGVTQSPTHLIKTRGQQATLRCSPISGHTSVYWYQQALGLGLQFLLWYDEGEERNRGNFPPRFSGRQFPNYSSELNVNALELEDSALYLCASSQIGPTFLGTDTQYFGPGTRLTVL.

This clone was seen repeatedly, ten times or more. CDR3 DNA: TGTGCCAGCAGCAGGGGGGATTTGGGCCTAGCCAAAAACATTCAGTACTTC. The encoded protein is CASSRGDLGLAKNIQYF. This chain links TRBV5-4 with TRBJ2-4; TRBD1 or TRBD2 may be the D gene (6 bases each). Germline CDR1 is SGHNT and CDR2 is YYREEE (reference sequence). Trimming left V 4 bases short and J 0 bases short, with 17 bases between. The CDR3 is 17 residues long.

The chain uses TRBV18 and TRBJ1-2, with a weak D call TRBD1 (6 bases). V gave up 3 bases and J gave up 8 bases, with 19 bases separating them. This CDR3 spans 15 amino acids. The germline gives CDR1 KGHSH, CDR2 LQKENI. Here the CDR3 DNA reads TGTGCCAGCTCACCCGACATGGGGACACCGGAGGGCTACACCTTC. Amino acids: CASSPDMGTPEGYTF.

V is TRBV27 and J is TRBJ1-2; D is undetermined. Between the trimmed V and J ends, which lost 2 bases and 3 bases, there was a span of 7 bases. Germline CDR1 is MNHEY and CDR2 is SMNVEV (reference sequence). The CDR3 length is 13 residues. This CDR3 reads CASSLGSHYGYTF. The CDR3 nucleotides read TGTGCCAGCAGTTTAGGTTCCCACTATGGCTACACCTTC.

This clone was recorded a few times. The chain combines TRBV7-3 with TRBJ2-1, with 10 bases aligning to TRBD2. The J segment lost 7 bases and the V segment lost 2 bases, leaving 11 bases of the junction unmatched. The CDR3 is 17 amino acids. The germline gives CDR1 SGHTA, CDR2 FQGTGA. CDR3 nucleotide sequence: TGTGCCAGCAGCTTAGGACCAGCAGCGGGAGGGAGAAATGAGCAGTTCTTC. This gives the protein CASSLGPAAGGRNEQFF.

Points on this clone: Other DNA sequences of this sample code for an identical CDR3. The CDR3 sequence: CASSLVVQETQYF. Written as DNA, the CDR3 is TGCGCCAGCAGCTTGGTGGTTCAAGAGACCCAGTACTTC. The chain combines TRBV5-1 with TRBJ2-5; D is uncertain. The CDR3 is 13 residues long. CDR1 and CDR2 (germline): SGHRS, YFSETQ. V was trimmed by 0 bases and J by 2 bases, leaving 5 bases between them.

V usage is TRBV28 and J usage is TRBJ2-5; D might be TRBD2 (5 bases). CDR1 MDHEN and CDR2 SYDVKM come from the germline V gene. The CDR3 covers 16 residues. V was clipped by 6 bases and J by 7 bases, with 24 bases between them. Written as DNA, the CDR3 is TGTGCCAGCAGCCCCGGACTCTCTTGGACCCGAGGGACCCAGTACTTC. It codes for CASSPGLSWTRGTQYF. Full variable domain (missing parts from reference TRBV28 and TRBJ2-5): DVKVTQSSRYLVKRTGEKVFLECVQDMDHENMFWYRQDPGLGLRLIYFSYDVKMKEKGDIPEGYSVSREKKERFSLILESASTNQTSMYLCASSPGLSWTRGTQYFGPGTRLLVL.

V gene TRBV28 combines with J gene TRBJ1-4; 8 bases match TRBD1. The V gene's germline CDR1 is MDHEN and CDR2 SYDVKM. V shed 5 bases, J shed 8 bases, and the junction held 13 bases outside the gene matches. CDR3 size: 16 residues. As DNA, the CDR3 is TGTGCCAGCAGTACGACAGGGGTCTCCGGGGGAGAAAAACTGTTTTTT. Protein product: CASSTTGVSGGEKLFF.

This rearrangement joins TRBV28 to TRBJ2-2; possibly TRBD1 for D (5 bases). Trimming stripped 3 bases from V and 4 bases from J, with 9 bases between. This CDR3 region has 14 residues. Per the germline V gene, CDR1 is MDHEN and CDR2 is SYDVKM. For the CDR3, the DNA is TGTGCCAGCAGTTTCGACAGCCTCACCGGGGAGCTGTTTTTT. This sequence encodes CASSFDSLTGELFF.

The chain employs TRBV28 and TRBJ1-1; tentative D call: TRBD1 (6 bases). CDR3 length equals 13 residues. Trimming took 7 bases from V and 1 from J, leaving 10 bases between them. Germline CDR1 reads MDHEN; CDR2 reads SYDVKM. The CDR3 region is CASTEQGNTEAFF. Here the CDR3 DNA reads TGTGCCAGCACCGAACAGGGGAACACTGAAGCTTTCTTT.

The genes are TRBV5-4 and TRBJ2-3; 12 bases agree with TRBD2. V dropped 4 bases and J dropped 3; count of bases not matched to a gene: 3. The CDR3 runs to 15 residues. Germline V lookup: CDR1 SGHNT, CDR2 YYREEE (reference sequence). DNA for the CDR3: TGTGCCAGCAGCGGGACTAGCGGGTATACAGATACGCAGTATTTT. Residues: CASSGTSGYTDTQYF. The full variable domain, its missing parts supplied by reference TRBV5-4 and TRBJ2-3, is ETGVTQSPTHLIKTRGQQVTLRCSSQSGHNTVSWYQQALGQGPQFIFQYYREEENGRGNFPPRFSGLQFPNYSSELNVNALELDDSALYLCASSGTSGYTDTQYFGPGTRLTVL.

The gene calls are TRBV6-6 and TRBJ1-3, with unresolved D. Germline CDR1 and CDR2: MNHNY and SVGAGI (reference sequence). Trimming cost V 0 bases and J 0 bases, with 9 bases left between them. There are 16 residues in the CDR3. The CDR3 spells CASSYSQKSSGNTIYF. DNA of the CDR3: TGTGCCAGCAGTTACTCGCAGAAGAGCTCTGGAAACACCATATATTTT.

This clone was counted a few times. CDR3 coding DNA: TGTGCCAGCAGTTACCTGCGGGGGCCCTACGAGCAGTACTTC. Its protein is CASSYLRGPYEQYF. The chain links TRBV6-5 to TRBJ2-5, with D perhaps matching TRBD2 (7 bases). The J call may be faulty, since TRBJ2-7 better matches the DNA end. Germline-derived CDR1 and CDR2 are MNHEY and SVGAGI. The CDR3 contains 14 residues.

The V and J genes are TRBV6-4 and TRBJ1-5, with a weak D call TRBD1 (6 bases). Germline V gene sequence: CDR1 MRHNA, CDR2 SNTAGT. The CDR3 length is 16 residues. The germline V and J ends were trimmed by 5 bases and 1 base, with 15 bases remaining between them. The CDR3 protein is CASSHGQLFSNQPQHF. In nucleotides, the CDR3 is TGTGCCAGCAGTCACGGACAGCTCTTCAGCAATCAGCCCCAGCATTTT.